The 19 T cell receptor beta chains below were found in one sample sequenced in a study of Graves' ophthalmopathy and Graves' hyperthyroidism. For repertoire sequencing, the TCR beta CDR3 regions were amplified from RNA transcripts. HTBI-primed RT-PCR formed the first round, and a multiplex PCR formed the second. TCRdb fed the multiplex PCR reads into MiXCR, producing one record per CDR3 protein. The sample lists 580,000 or so distinct CDR3 sequences; about 35% were seen once. Input material: peripheral blood or thyroid tissue (not recorded which). The receptors come from an adult man with Graves' hyperthyroidism.

This clonotype came up many times. V is TRBV20-1 and J is TRBJ1-5; 7 positions agree with TRBD1. V lost 3 bases to trimming and J lost 7 bases; unmatched junction nucleotides: 9. Per the germline V gene, CDR1 is DFQATT and CDR2 is SNEGSKA (reference sequence). The CDR3 runs 14 residues. CDR3 sequence reads: CSASETGPWQPQHF. The CDR3 bases are TGCAGTGCTAGCGAGACAGGGCCGTGGCAGCCCCAGCATTTT.

The rearrangement links TRBV2 to TRBJ2-5; 7 bases align to TRBD1. The CDR3 runs to 13 residues. Germline V CDR1 and CDR2: SNHLY, FYNNEI. Trimming removed 3 bases from V and 7 bases from J; junction bases left unmatched: 5. The CDR3 DNA is TGTGCCAGCAGTGATGACAGGACAGGGACCCAGTACTTC. Protein product: CASSDDRTGTQYF.

In this sample, this clonotype turned up many times. The J gene is TRBJ2-7, the V gene TRBV20-1; 9 positions agree with TRBD1. The CDR3 sequence is 12 residues long. The germline CDR1 and CDR2 sequences are DFQATT and SNEGSKA (reference sequence). Unmatched junction bases numbered 2, after V lost 3 bases and J lost 5 bases. The CDR3: CSARRTGDEQYF. The CDR3 DNA is TGCAGTGCTAGGAGGACAGGGGACGAGCAGTACTTC.

The chain carries TRBV20-1 and TRBJ2-3; D is ambiguous. The germline V gene encodes CDR1 DFQATT and CDR2 SNEGSKA (reference sequence). The CDR3 is made up of 12 amino acids. Trimming took 7 bases from V and 3 from J, leaving 11 bases between them. The CDR3 reads CSVQAGTDTQYF. CDR3 DNA: TGCAGTGTTCAGGCCGGGACAGATACGCAGTATTTT.

The chain employs TRBV10-3 and TRBJ1-2; TRBD1 aligns across 9 bases. The CDR3 has 12 amino acids. Germline CDR1 and CDR2: ENHRY and SYGVKD. V gave up 4 bases and J gave up 12 bases; unmatched junction bases: 6. CDR3 region: CAISGDREGNTF. The CDR3 bases are TGTGCCATCAGTGGGGACAGGGAAGGAAACACCTTC.

This clonotype was picked up many times. The chain joins TRBV29-1 to TRBJ1-2; 10 bases agree with TRBD1. Germline V CDR1 and CDR2: SQVTM, ANQGSEA. With V trimmed by 3 bases and J by 0 bases, 7 bases remained unmatched. This CDR3 contains 16 residues. This CDR3 reads CSVERPGQGPNYGYTF. CDR3 bases: TGCAGCGTTGAGCGACCGGGACAGGGGCCTAACTATGGCTACACCTTC.

The chain couples TRBV12-3 or TRBV12-4 to TRBJ1-4; D remains unclear. CDR3 size: 15 residues. Trimming took 3 bases from V and 4 from J, leaving 12 bases between them. CDR3 sequence (DNA): TGTGCCAGCAGTTTCGGAGGGAGGCGTAATGAAAAACTGTTTTTT. The encoded protein is CASSFGGRRNEKLFF.

For this clonotype: Given a much more abundant clone one base away, this may be a read error. The CDR3 coding sequence is TGTGCCGGCAGCTCGACAGCTGCCTACGAGCAGTACTTC. Translation gives CAGSSTAAYEQYF. The chain couples TRBV29-1 to TRBJ2-7; TRBD1 is a possible D gene (5 bases). There are 13 residues in the CDR3. Germline V gene lookup returns CDR1 SQVTM and CDR2 ANQGSEA.

There are many counts of this clonotype. The junction differs from germline at one of its ends, possibly a read error. This chain joins TRBV29-1 and TRBJ2-2; D is perhaps TRBD2 (6 bases). Germline CDR1 is SQVTM and CDR2 is ANQGSEA. The CDR3 covers 15 residues. The CDR3 nucleotides are TGCAGCGATGAACCACTAGCACCGAACACCGGGGAGCTGTTTTTT. As protein: CSDEPLAPNTGELFF.

The chain is built from TRBV11-1 and TRBJ2-7; 11 nucleotides match TRBD1. Germline V lookup: CDR1 SGHAT, CDR2 FQDESV (reference sequence). The CDR3 covers 15 residues. V lost 5 bases and J lost 3; bases outside the gene matches: 6. Written as DNA, the CDR3 is TGTGCCAGCAGCCGGGACAGGGGGGATGGCTACGAGCAGTACTTC. Translating gives CASSRDRGDGYEQYF. Full variable domain (outside the CDR3, taken from reference TRBV11-1 and TRBJ2-7): EAEVAQSPRYKITEKSQAVAFWCDPISGHATLYWYRQILGQGPELLVQFQDESVVDDSQLPKDRFSAERLKGVDSTLKIQPAELGDSAMYLCASSRDRGDGYEQYFGPGTRLTVT.

The sample holds a few counts of this clonotype. The chain carries TRBV5-8 and TRBJ2-7; D possibly corresponds to TRBD1 (5 bases). This CDR3 spans 16 amino acids. Germline CDR1 reads SGHTS; CDR2 reads YDEGEE. V was clipped by 0 bases and J by 0 bases, with 13 bases between them. Here the CDR3 DNA reads TGTGCCAGCAGCTTGGCCTCGTCAACAGGCTCCTACGAGCAGTACTTC. This encodes CASSLASSTGSYEQYF.

This clonotype was counted ten times or more. The J gene is TRBJ2-5, the V gene TRBV5-8; unclear D gene. Per the germline V gene, CDR1 is SGHTS and CDR2 is YDEGEE. Trimming removed 1 base at V and 0 bases at J, with 7 bases between. CDR3 length: 14 amino acids. The CDR3 coding sequence is TGTGCCAGCAGCTTGACTACCCACCAAGAGACCCAGTACTTC. Its protein product is CASSLTTHQETQYF.

The J gene is TRBJ2-3, the V gene TRBV5-1; the D gene is possibly TRBD1 (6 bases). Trimming took 4 bases from V and 3 from J, leaving 18 bases between them. This CDR3 has 16 residues. Germline loops: CDR1 SGHRS, CDR2 YFSETQ. CDR3: CASSLNRVGGTDTQYF. CDR3 DNA sequence: TGCGCCAGCAGCCTTAACAGGGTTGGGGGTACAGATACGCAGTATTTT.

The chain is built from TRBV2 and TRBJ1-3, with 10 bases identical to TRBD1. There are 18 residues in the CDR3. The ends lost 6 bases at V and 0 bases at J; junction bases unmatched: 11. Germline values: CDR1 SNHLY, CDR2 FYNNEI. The CDR3 bases are TGTGCCAGCAGCACCCAGGGGACAGGGGCCCACTCTGGAAACACCATATATTTT. Its translation: CASSTQGTGAHSGNTIYF.

This clonotype was seen repeatedly, ten times or more. The gene calls are TRBV9 and TRBJ2-5, with 9 bases fitting TRBD1. Germline trimming cut 4 bases from V and 2 bases from J; bases unmatched to any gene: 3. Germline CDR1 and CDR2: SGDLS and YYNGEE. The CDR3 has 14 amino acids. CDR3 in DNA: TGTGCCAGCAGCCAAGACAGGGGGCAAGAGACCCAGTACTTC. Its protein is CASSQDRGQETQYF. The complete variable domain, with remaining parts taken from reference TRBV9 and TRBJ2-5, reads DSGVTQTPKHLITATGQRVTLRCSPRSGDLSVYWYQQSLDQGLQFLIQYYNGEERAKGNILERFSAQQFPDLHSELNLSSLELGDSALYFCASSQDRGQETQYFGPGTRLLVL.

This sequence joins TRBV9 and TRBJ1-6, with TRBD1 as a possible D gene (5 bases). Deletions cut 2 bases from V and 7 bases from J, with 10 bases between. Germline CDR1 and CDR2: SGDLS and YYNGEE. This CDR3 is 14 amino acids long. The CDR3: CASSVGQINSPLHF. DNA of the CDR3: TGTGCCAGCAGCGTGGGGCAGATCAATTCACCCCTCCACTTT.

The chain couples TRBV20-1 to TRBJ1-1; D gene uncertain. The CDR3 totals 14 residues. CDR1 and CDR2 from the germline V gene are DFQATT and SNEGSKA (reference sequence). The V end lost 6 bases, the J end lost 1 base, and 15 bases lay between the germline ends. CDR3 sequence: CSAPPRPTNTEAFF. In DNA, the CDR3 is TGCAGTGCCCCCCCCCGGCCGACGAACACTGAAGCTTTCTTT.

This chain uses TRBV20-1 with TRBJ2-3, with 7 bases matching TRBD1. Germline loops: CDR1 DFQATT, CDR2 SNEGSKA (reference sequence). V lost 6 bases to trimming and J lost 0 bases; unmatched junction nucleotides: 12. The length of the CDR3 is 16 residues. The CDR3 protein is CSAPEFGQESTDTQYF. CDR3 nucleotide sequence: TGCAGTGCGCCCGAGTTCGGACAGGAGAGCACAGATACGCAGTATTTT.

J is TRBJ2-5 and V is TRBV7-6; 10 nucleotides align to TRBD2. The germline CDR1 and CDR2 sequences are SGHVS and FNYEAQ. Trimming removed 1 base from V and 1 base from J; junction bases left unmatched: 12. This CDR3 is 19 amino acids long. In DNA, the CDR3 is TGTGCCAGCAGCTTAGTCCCGCGACTAGCGGGCCCCCGCCAAGAGACCCAGTACTTC. Translating it yields CASSLVPRLAGPRQETQYF. Drawing the rest from reference TRBV7-6 and TRBJ2-5, the complete variable domain is GAGVSQSPRYKVTKRGQDVALRCDPISGHVSLYWYRQALGQGPEFLTYFNYEAQQDKSGLPNDRFSAERPEGSISTLTIQRTEQRDSAMYRCASSLVPRLAGPRQETQYFGPGTRLLVL.